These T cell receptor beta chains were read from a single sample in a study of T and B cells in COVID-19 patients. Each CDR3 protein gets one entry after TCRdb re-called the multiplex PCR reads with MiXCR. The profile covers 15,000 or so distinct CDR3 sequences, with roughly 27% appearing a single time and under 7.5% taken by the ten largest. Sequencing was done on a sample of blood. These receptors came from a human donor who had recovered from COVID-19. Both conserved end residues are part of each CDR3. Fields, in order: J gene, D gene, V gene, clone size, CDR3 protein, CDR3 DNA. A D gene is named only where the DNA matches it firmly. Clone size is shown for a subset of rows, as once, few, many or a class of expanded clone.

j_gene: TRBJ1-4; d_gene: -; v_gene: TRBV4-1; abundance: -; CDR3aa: CASSQPRVNEKLFF; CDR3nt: TGCGCCAGCAGCCAACCGAGAGTTAATGAAAAACTGTTTTTT
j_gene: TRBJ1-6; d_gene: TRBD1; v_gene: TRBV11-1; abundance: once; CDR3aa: CASSFGQGNSPLHF; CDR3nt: TGTGCCAGCAGCTTCGGACAGGGGAATTCACCCCTCCACTTT
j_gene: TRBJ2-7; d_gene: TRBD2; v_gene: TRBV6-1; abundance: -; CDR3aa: CASRQRGPYEQYF; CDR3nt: TGTGCCAGCAGACAGCGGGGCCCCTACGAGCAGTACTTC
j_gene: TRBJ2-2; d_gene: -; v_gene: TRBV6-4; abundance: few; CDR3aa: CASSPKLETGELFF; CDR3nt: TGTGCCAGCAGCCCGAAGCTGGAAACCGGGGAGCTGTTTTTT
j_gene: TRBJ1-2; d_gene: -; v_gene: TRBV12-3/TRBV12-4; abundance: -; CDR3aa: CASSFTVDYGYTF; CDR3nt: TGTGCCAGCAGTTTTACAGTCGACTATGGCTACACCTTC
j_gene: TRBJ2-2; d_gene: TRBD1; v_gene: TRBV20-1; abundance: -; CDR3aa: CSAGRDRGNTGELFF; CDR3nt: TGCAGTGCTGGCCGGGACAGGGGGAACACCGGGGAGCTGTTTTTT
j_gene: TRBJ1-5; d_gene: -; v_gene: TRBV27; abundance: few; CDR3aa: CASSLTGTNHQPQHF; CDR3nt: TGTGCCAGCAGCCTAACCGGGACCAACCATCAGCCCCAGCATTTT
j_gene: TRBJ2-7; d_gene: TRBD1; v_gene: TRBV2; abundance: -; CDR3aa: CASSYGQVKEQYF; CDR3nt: TGTGCCAGCAGCTATGGACAGGTCAAGGAGCAGTACTTC
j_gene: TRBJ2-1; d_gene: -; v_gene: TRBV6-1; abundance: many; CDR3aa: CASSEGPGRGEQFF; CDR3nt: TGTGCCAGCAGTGAAGGACCGGGGCGGGGCGAGCAGTTCTTC
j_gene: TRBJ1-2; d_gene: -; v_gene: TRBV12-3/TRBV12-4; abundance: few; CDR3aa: CASSLGGYSIGANYGYTF; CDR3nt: TGTGCCAGCAGTTTAGGGGGGTATAGTATAGGTGCCAACTATGGCTACACCTTC
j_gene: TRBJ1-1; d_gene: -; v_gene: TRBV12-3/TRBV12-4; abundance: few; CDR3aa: CASSLSPTMNTEAFF; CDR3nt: TGTGCCAGCAGTTTAAGCCCAACTATGAACACTGAAGCTTTCTTT
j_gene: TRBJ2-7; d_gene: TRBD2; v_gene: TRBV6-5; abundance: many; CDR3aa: CASSYSGLSRHEQYF; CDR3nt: TGTGCCAGCAGTTACTCGGGACTATCCCGACACGAGCAGTACTTC
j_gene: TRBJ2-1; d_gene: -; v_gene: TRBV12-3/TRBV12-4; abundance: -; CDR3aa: CASSYGGGPYNEQFF; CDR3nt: TGTGCCAGCAGTTATGGGGGGGGGCCCTACAATGAGCAGTTCTTC
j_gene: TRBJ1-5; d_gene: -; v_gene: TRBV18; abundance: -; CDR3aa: CASSPQPSRGPQHF; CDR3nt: TGTGCCAGCTCACCTCAGCCTTCGCGGGGGCCCCAGCATTTT
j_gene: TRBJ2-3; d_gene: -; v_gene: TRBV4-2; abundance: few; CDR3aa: CASSQVDRASTDTQYF; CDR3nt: TGTGCCAGCAGCCAAGTAGATAGAGCTAGCACAGATACGCAGTATTTT
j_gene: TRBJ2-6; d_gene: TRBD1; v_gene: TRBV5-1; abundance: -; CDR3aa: CASRTGVRDTGANVLTF; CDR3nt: TGCGCCAGCAGGACAGGGGTAAGAGACACTGGGGCCAACGTCCTGACTTTC
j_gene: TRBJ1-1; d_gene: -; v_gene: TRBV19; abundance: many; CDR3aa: CASSISRTRAGRTEAFF; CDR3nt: TGTGCCAGTAGTATCTCTAGGACACGGGCTGGTCGGACTGAAGCTTTCTTT
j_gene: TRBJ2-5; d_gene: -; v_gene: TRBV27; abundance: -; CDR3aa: CASSLLQGETQYF; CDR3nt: TGTGCCAGCAGTTTATTGCAGGGAGAGACCCAGTACTTC
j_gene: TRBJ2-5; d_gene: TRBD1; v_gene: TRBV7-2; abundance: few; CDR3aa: CASSRQGQETQYF; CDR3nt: TGTGCCAGCAGCAGACAGGGACAAGAGACCCAGTACTTC
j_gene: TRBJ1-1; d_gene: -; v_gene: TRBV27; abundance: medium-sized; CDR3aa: CASSGYDTEAFF; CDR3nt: TGTGCCAGCAGCGGATACGACACTGAAGCTTTCTTT
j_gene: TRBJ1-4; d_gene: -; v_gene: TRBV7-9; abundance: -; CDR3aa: CASSPSGAFEKLFF; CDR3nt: TGTGCCAGCAGCCCCTCGGGGGCGTTCGAAAAACTGTTTTTT
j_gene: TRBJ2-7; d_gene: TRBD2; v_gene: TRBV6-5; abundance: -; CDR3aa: CASSYGTSGRNRLEQYF; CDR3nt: TGTGCCAGCAGTTACGGGACTAGCGGGAGGAATAGGCTCGAGCAGTACTTC
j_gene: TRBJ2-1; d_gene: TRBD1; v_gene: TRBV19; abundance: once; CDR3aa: CASRPGQGANEQFF; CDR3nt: TGTGCCAGTCGACCGGGACAGGGGGCCAATGAGCAGTTCTTC